These 2 T cell receptor beta chains were all obtained from the same sample, sequenced in a study of T cell responses to AZD1222 COVID-19 vaccine. Assay: immunoSEQ multiplex PCR; the TCRdb copy retains only in-frame clones and omits some. The sample carries about 190,000 clones, over 80% recorded once. The sequencing here drew on peripheral blood, taken on day 0 of AZD1222 vaccination. The receptors derive from an adult in good health.

This chain connects TRBV5-1 to TRBJ2-7, with D perhaps TRBD1 or TRBD2 (5 bases each). The V and J ends lost 0 bases and 2 bases respectively, with 15 bases between them. The CDR3 contains 16 residues. Germline loops: CDR1 SGHRS, CDR2 YFSETQ. CDR3 loop: CASSLASTGQPYEQYF. The CDR3 DNA reads TGCGCCAGCAGCTTGGCCTCAACGGGGCAACCCTACGAGCAGTACTTC.

DNA for the CDR3: TGTGCCAGCACCCCGGCAGGGTTCGGCACTGAAGCTTTCTTT. It yields the protein CASTPAGFGTEAFF. The rearrangement uses TRBV28 and TRBJ1-1, with D perhaps matching TRBD1 (5 bases). The V end was cut by 7 bases, the J end by 4 bases, with 16 bases between. CDR3 length: 14 amino acids. CDR1 and CDR2 from the germline V gene are MDHEN and SYDVKM.